This T cell receptor (beta chain) was recovered during a study of patients and donors after allogeneic stem cell transplantation. This clonotype showed up just a few times. The germline V gene encodes CDR1 KGHDR and CDR2 SFDVKD. Trimming took 4 bases from V and 4 from J, leaving 6 bases between them. The CDR3 is 12 amino acids. TCRdb re-derived calls from the RT-PCR reads in MiXCR, one entry per CDR3 protein. The table shows about 100,000 distinct CDR3 sequences, with less than 45% occurring only once. Material: blood, either unsorted or a sorted T cell fraction (not recorded which). The origin of this receptor is a human donor who was either an allogeneic HSCT recipient or a stem cell or donor lymphocyte infusion donor (not recorded which). It is not recorded whose cells these are; they may come from a transplant donor. V and J are TRBV24-1 and TRBJ1-2, with unresolved D. DNA of the CDR3: TGTGCCACCAGTGAAGGACCCTATGGCTACACCTTC. As protein: CATSEGPYGYTF.